These 10 T cell receptor beta chains share one sample of origin, sequenced in a study of blood T cell repertoires in COVID-19. The data were produced by immunoSEQ multiplex PCR, yet TCRdb's version contains in-frame clones alone and is incomplete. Among more than 200,000 clones listed, approximately 90% were seen once. Sequences were obtained from peripheral blood. These TCRs come from a middle-aged woman who had recovered from COVID-19.

This clone was seen more than once but under ten times. The J gene is TRBJ2-7, the V gene TRBV27, with 8 bases lining up with TRBD1. The junction had 12 bases not matched to a gene; V was cut back by 3 bases and J by 5 bases. The CDR3 length is 16 residues. The germline V gene has CDR1 MNHEY and CDR2 SMNVEV (reference sequence). The CDR3 protein is CASSFSLDRVAHEQYF. The CDR3 DNA sequence: TGTGCCAGCAGTTTTTCCCTGGACAGGGTCGCCCACGAGCAGTACTTC.

The CDR3 DNA is TGTGCCAGCAGTTATCAGGAGCGGGGCCCCTACGAGCAGTACTTC. Translated: CASSYQERGPYEQYF. The chain couples TRBV6-2 or TRBV6-3 to TRBJ2-7; 7 bases agree with TRBD2. The CDR3 covers 15 residues. The germline V gene encodes CDR1 MNHEY and CDR2 SVGEGT. J lost 2 bases, V lost 3 bases, and 7 bases had no gene match.

The chain combines TRBV6-6 with TRBJ2-3; D is possibly TRBD1 (8 bases). Germline V gene sequence: CDR1 MNHNY, CDR2 SVGAGI (reference sequence). This CDR3 region has 16 residues. Trimming pared 7 bases from V and 3 bases from J, leaving 20 bases between. The chain's CDR3 is CASTSGGQGGTDTQYF. For the CDR3, the DNA is TGTGCCAGCACCTCGGGAGGACAGGGAGGAACAGATACGCAGTATTTT.

The table lists this clone with a count of one. This rearrangement joins TRBV9 to TRBJ2-5, with TRBD2 matching 13 bases. From germline, CDR1 is SGDLS and CDR2 YYNGEE. The V segment lost 4 bases and the J segment 5 bases; nucleotides outside the gene matches: 5. The CDR3 has 15 amino acids. This CDR3 is CASSPRLAGGETQYF. The CDR3, as DNA: TGTGCCAGCAGCCCACGACTAGCGGGAGGTGAGACCCAGTACTTC. Complete variable domain (other parts from reference TRBV9 and TRBJ2-5): DSGVTQTPKHLITATGQRVTLRCSPRSGDLSVYWYQQSLDQGLQFLIQYYNGEERAKGNILERFSAQQFPDLHSELNLSSLELGDSALYFCASSPRLAGGETQYFGPGTRLLVL.

V usage is TRBV30 and J usage is TRBJ1-3; D is uncertain. V lost 4 bases and J 5 bases, leaving 9 bases between the germline ends. CDR1 and CDR2 from the germline V gene are GTSNPN and SVGIG (reference sequence). The length of the CDR3 is 12 residues. The CDR3 loop reads CAWNLERNTIYF. The CDR3 bases are TGTGCCTGGAATCTGGAGAGAAACACCATATATTTT.

This chain links TRBV5-1 with TRBJ2-7; 7 nucleotides match TRBD1. Germline V gene data show CDR1 as SGHRS and CDR2 as YFSETQ. J was trimmed by 5 bases and V by 4 bases; bases with no gene match: 12. This CDR3 spans 15 amino acids. CDR3 sequence: CASSPLNRGSDEQYF. The CDR3 bases are TGCGCCAGCAGCCCACTTAACAGGGGTTCGGACGAGCAGTACTTC. Together with reference TRBV5-1 and TRBJ2-7, the CDR3 gives the full variable domain: KAGVTQTPRYLIKTRGQQVTLSCSPISGHRSVSWYQQTPGQGLQFLFEYFSETQRNKGNFPGRFSGRQFSNSRSEMNVSTLELGDSALYLCASSPLNRGSDEQYFGPGTRLTVT.

The chain couples TRBV9 to TRBJ2-1; 8 bases are a match to TRBD2. The CDR3 runs 15 residues. CDR1 is SGDLS and CDR2 is YYNGEE in the germline V gene. J gave up 6 bases and V 4 bases, and 9 bases lay outside the gene matches. The CDR3: CASSHPGGLRNEQFF. The CDR3 DNA reads TGTGCCAGCAGCCACCCGGGAGGGCTCCGCAATGAGCAGTTCTTC.

In its sample, this clone was seen a few times. The V and J genes are TRBV5-5 and TRBJ2-7, with D unresolved. Germline-derived CDR1 and CDR2 are SGHKS and YYEKEE (reference sequence). V was pared by 1 base and J by 3 bases, with 11 bases between. CDR3 size: 14 residues. CDR3 amino acids: CASSLFAADYEQYF. In DNA form, the CDR3 reads TGTGCCAGCAGCTTGTTCGCGGCAGACTACGAGCAGTACTTC.

This clone has a single count. This chain connects TRBV24-1 to TRBJ2-2; 8 nucleotides match TRBD1. The CDR3 totals 15 residues. CDR1 and CDR2 (germline): KGHDR, SFDVKD. V gave up 5 bases and J gave up 4 bases; unmatched junction bases: 5. This CDR3 reads CATSGDRGGTGELFF. The DNA of the CDR3 is TGTGCCACCAGTGGTGACAGGGGAGGCACCGGGGAGCTGTTTTTT.

The CDR3 spells CASSLVGNGYTF. DNA for the CDR3: TGCGCCAGCAGCTTGGTCGGGAATGGCTACACCTTC. This chain uses TRBV5-1 with TRBJ1-2; no reliable D call. Germline lookup yields CDR1 SGHRS and CDR2 YFSETQ. V was trimmed by 0 bases and J by 6 bases, leaving 6 bases between them. The CDR3 loop spans 12 amino acids.